The sequence of this T cell receptor (beta chain) was determined in a study of blood T cell repertoires in COVID-19. Looking at the study overall: The study drew acute and convalescent COVID-19 samples from the United States, Italy and Spain. T cells, B-cell-depleted T cells, or PBMCs supplied cDNA or gDNA.

This CDR3 is built from 12 residues. CDR1 is SNHLY and CDR2 is FYNNEI in the germline V gene. Trimming stripped 8 bases from V and 5 bases from J, with 12 bases between. Those enrolled in Seattle joined during active infection and were followed longitudinally afterward. As handled by the study authors: Reference gene primer amplification in the assay estimated nucleated cell counts. TCRdb keeps only in-frame clones here, not all; method: immunoSEQ multiplex PCR. The D gene and trimming were derived from the DNA, and the V and J assignments and clone size from that table. The table has around 140,000 clones, about 83% seen once; the top ten hold about 8.1%.

J is TRBJ2-5 and V is TRBV2; perhaps TRBD1 as D (5 bases). Sequenced material: peripheral blood. This sequence was found in a young man with COVID-19, enrolled during active disease. The CDR3 bases are TGTGCCAGCGGTAGGGGTACTGAGACCCAGTACTTC. It is translated as CASGRGTETQYF. The variable domain in full, completed from reference TRBV2 and TRBJ2-5, reads EPEVTQTPSHQVTQMGQEVILRCVPISNHLYFYWYRQILGQKVEFLVSFYNNEISEKSEIFDDQFSVERPDGSNFTLKIRSTKLEDSAMYFCASGRGTETQYFGPGTRLLVL.